These 21 T cell receptor beta chains originate from one sample sequenced in a study of control samples from healthy donors and cancer patients. Assay used: immunoSEQ multiplex PCR; TCRdb lists only in-frame clones, some missing. The data show 85,000 to 90,000 clones, roughly nine tenths seen once. Sample: PBMCs. The receptors derive from a woman in her forties or fifties with colorectal cancer.

This clone has ten or more counts. The chain recombines TRBV15 with TRBJ1-1; D gene ambiguous. The V end lost 0 bases, the J end lost 8 bases, and 7 bases lay between the germline ends. Looked up from germline, CDR1 is LNHNV and CDR2 is YYDKDF (reference sequence). The CDR3 covers 12 residues. CDR3 sequence (DNA): TGTGCCACCAGCAGAGACCAACAGGAAGCTTTCTTT. The encoded protein is CATSRDQQEAFF.

The V and J genes are TRBV12-5 and TRBJ2-1; D is undetermined. Germline V gene lookup returns CDR1 LGHNT and CDR2 FRNRAP. This CDR3 has 13 amino acids. With 2 bases removed from V and 5 bases from J, the gap between germline ends came to 7 bases. The CDR3 reads CASGLSTDNEQFF. In DNA form, the CDR3 reads TGTGCTAGTGGTTTGTCGACCGACAATGAGCAGTTCTTC. The whole variable domain, remainder taken from reference TRBV12-5 and TRBJ2-1, is DARVTQTPRHKVTEMGQEVTMRCQPILGHNTVFWYRQTMMQGLELLAYFRNRAPLDDSGMPKDRFSAEMPDATLATLKIQPSEPRDSAVYFCASGLSTDNEQFFGPGTRLTVL.

The V gene is TRBV10-1, the J gene TRBJ2-6, with 8 bases that match TRBD1. Germline V gene sequence: CDR1 WNHNN, CDR2 SYGVQD (reference sequence). This CDR3 spans 19 amino acids. V was pared by 0 bases and J by 0 bases, with 7 bases of the junction left unmatched. The CDR3 DNA reads TGCGCCAGCAGTGAGTCGGGGGACAGGCGCCTCTCTGGGGCCAACGTCCTGACTTTC. Protein sequence: CASSESGDRRLSGANVLTF.

The V and J genes are TRBV12-3 or TRBV12-4 and TRBJ1-2; D remains unclear. The length of the CDR3 is 12 residues. Between the trimmed V and J ends, which lost 2 bases and 5 bases, there was a span of 6 bases. The CDR3 here is CASSLRFYGYTF. CDR3 DNA: TGTGCCAGCAGTTTACGATTTTATGGCTACACCTTC.

This chain links TRBV11-2 with TRBJ2-6; D is possibly TRBD2 (5 bases). CDR3 length equals 17 residues. V lost 4 bases and J 0 bases, leaving 13 bases between the germline ends. Germline CDR1 is SGHAT and CDR2 is FQNNGV. The CDR3 region has the DNA TGTGCCAGCAGCTCCCGGGGTTCTAGCTCTGGGGCCAACGTCCTGACTTTC. Protein sequence: CASSSRGSSSGANVLTF.

This chain connects TRBV18 to TRBJ1-1; 9 bases match TRBD1. In germline, CDR1 is KGHSH, CDR2 LQKENI. Trimming removed 2 bases from V and 6 bases from J; junction bases left unmatched: 1. This CDR3 contains 13 residues. The CDR3 DNA sequence: TGTGCCAGCTCACCAGGGGACAGGGCTGAAGCTTTCTTT. Protein product: CASSPGDRAEAFF.

The chain uses TRBV7-2 and TRBJ1-1; D perhaps matches TRBD1 (5 bases). The V gene's germline CDR1 is SGHTA and CDR2 FQGNSA. This CDR3 region has 15 residues. V gave up 5 bases and J gave up 1 base, with 14 bases separating them. The CDR3 DNA is TGTGCCAGCAGCAACCCGGGGGTGGGGAACACTGAAGCTTTCTTT. Translating gives CASSNPGVGNTEAFF.

The genes are TRBV4-3 and TRBJ2-2; 7 bases are a match to TRBD1. This CDR3 has 13 residues. Germline CDR1 reads LGHNA; CDR2 reads YSLEER. The V segment lost 4 bases and the J segment 9 bases; nucleotides outside the gene matches: 5. The chain's CDR3 is CASSRQGFRELFF. DNA for the CDR3: TGCGCCAGCAGCCGACAGGGTTTCCGGGAGCTGTTTTTT.

Notes on this clone: Other DNA sequences in the sample encode the same CDR3. This chain links TRBV5-1 with TRBJ2-2, with 9 bases fitting TRBD1. The trim removed 3 bases at V and 5 bases at J, leaving 5 bases unmatched. Germline V gene sequence: CDR1 SGHRS, CDR2 YFSETQ. There are 15 residues in the CDR3. The DNA of the CDR3 is TGCGCCAGCAGCTCCCGGACAGGGGATACCGGGGAGCTGTTTTTT. This sequence encodes CASSSRTGDTGELFF.

This clone has more than one count but fewer than ten. This chain joins TRBV30 and TRBJ1-2; 8 bases are a match to TRBD1. The V and J ends lost 0 bases and 7 bases, in that order; junction bases with no gene match: 13. This CDR3 has 16 amino acids. CDR1 is GTSNPN and CDR2 is SVGIG in the germline V gene (reference sequence). The CDR3 DNA reads TGTGCCTGGAGTGTAAGGGGACAGGTCCCTAGGACTGGCTACACCTTC. Its protein product is CAWSVRGQVPRTGYTF.

The V gene is TRBV13, the J gene TRBJ2-3, with D possibly matching TRBD1 (6 bases). The CDR3 sequence is 17 residues long. Per germline, CDR1 PRHDT and CDR2 FYEKMQ (reference sequence). Trimming stripped 2 bases from V and 4 bases from J, with 19 bases between. CDR3 sequence reads: CASSLYRVHATPDTQYF. The CDR3 region has the DNA TGTGCCAGCAGCTTATACAGGGTTCACGCGACGCCAGATACGCAGTATTTT.

As regards this clone: Different DNA sequences within this sample yield the same CDR3. V usage is TRBV5-1 and J usage is TRBJ2-5; tentative D call: TRBD2 (7 bases). The CDR3 loop spans 15 amino acids. V gave up 2 bases and J gave up 5 bases, with 16 bases separating them. The germline V gene has CDR1 SGHRS and CDR2 YFSETQ. As DNA, the CDR3 is TGCGCCAGCAGCTTAGGTCGGGGGGCTGGGGAGACCCAGTACTTC. This codes for CASSLGRGAGETQYF.

The chain is built from TRBV4-1 and TRBJ2-7; D gene uncertain. Germline loops: CDR1 MGHRA, CDR2 YSYEKL. V was cut by 0 bases and J by 3 bases, with 9 bases left in between. This CDR3 has 14 amino acids. This chain's CDR3 is CASSQDGVSYEQYV. As DNA, the CDR3 is TGCGCCAGCAGCCAAGATGGGGTAAGCTACGAGCAGTACGTC.

The chain is built from TRBV7-3 and TRBJ2-2, with 9 bases aligning to TRBD2. J was trimmed by 0 bases and V by 1 base; bases with no gene match: 9. CDR1 SGHTA and CDR2 FQGTGA come from the germline V gene. The CDR3 runs 19 residues. DNA for the CDR3: TGTGCCAGCAGCTTAAAGAGTCTAGCGGGGCCCCCGAACACCGGGGAGCTGTTTTTT. It is translated as CASSLKSLAGPPNTGELFF.

The chain uses TRBV27 and TRBJ2-6; D remains ambiguous. Trimming stripped 6 bases from V and 1 base from J, with 7 bases between. The CDR3 spans 14 residues. Germline V CDR1 and CDR2: MNHEY, SMNVEV (reference sequence). The CDR3 DNA is TGTGCCAGCAGAGATTTTTCTGGGGCCAACGTCCTGACTTTC. This sequence encodes CASRDFSGANVLTF.

This sequence joins TRBV19 and TRBJ1-5, with D possibly TRBD1 on 5 matching bases. Germline V gene data show CDR1 as LNHDA and CDR2 as SQIVND (reference sequence). V shed 7 bases and J shed 0 bases, with 16 bases lying between them. This CDR3 is 16 amino acids long. CDR3 sequence reads: CASTSGGAYSNQPQHF. CDR3 nucleotides: TGTGCCAGTACCTCGGGAGGGGCCTATAGCAATCAGCCCCAGCATTTT.

The gene calls are TRBV6-5 and TRBJ1-1; perhaps TRBD1 as D (5 bases). The V end was cut by 0 bases, the J end by 8 bases, with 16 bases between. There are 15 residues in the CDR3. CDR1 is MNHEY and CDR2 is SVGAGI in the germline V gene. Here the CDR3 DNA reads TGTGCCAGCAGTTACTCGGGGCTGGGGCTAGGCGAAGCTTTCTTT. Its translation is CASSYSGLGLGEAFF.

This clone was counted a few times. CDR3 protein: CAISDSGATAPLHF. In nucleotides, the CDR3 is TGTGCCATCAGTGATAGCGGGGCAACGGCACCCCTCCACTTT. The chain carries TRBV10-3 and TRBJ1-6; D is possibly TRBD1 (5 bases). CDR3 length equals 14 residues. Germline V lookup: CDR1 ENHRY, CDR2 SYGVKD. V was pared by 3 bases and J by 11 bases, with 14 bases between.

This chain uses TRBV5-6 with TRBJ1-6; D is uncertain. Germline assignment: CDR1 SGHDT and CDR2 YYEEEE. There are 13 residues in the CDR3. The V end was cut by 2 bases, the J end by 7 bases, with 7 bases between. The CDR3 DNA is TGTGCCAGCAGCTTAGCCGGGAATTCACCCCTCCACTTT. It translates to CASSLAGNSPLHF.

This clone was detected only once. This rearrangement joins TRBV30 to TRBJ1-2; D unresolved. The germline CDR1 and CDR2 sequences are GTSNPN and SVGIG (reference sequence). CDR3 length equals 13 residues. The V end lost 2 bases, the J end lost 4 bases, and 11 bases lay between the germline ends. The CDR3 reads CAWSPVGRYGYTF. CDR3 in DNA: TGTGCCTGGAGTCCGGTGGGTCGCTATGGCTACACCTTC.

The J gene is TRBJ2-2, the V gene TRBV7-9; 8 positions match TRBD1. Germline CDR1 and CDR2: SEHNR and FQNEAQ (reference sequence). The CDR3 totals 16 residues. The V segment lost 7 bases and the J segment 5 bases; nucleotides outside the gene matches: 12. CDR3 protein: CASNYTYRGCTGELFF. DNA for the CDR3: TGTGCCAGCAATTATACCTACAGGGGGTGTACCGGGGAGCTGTTTTTT.